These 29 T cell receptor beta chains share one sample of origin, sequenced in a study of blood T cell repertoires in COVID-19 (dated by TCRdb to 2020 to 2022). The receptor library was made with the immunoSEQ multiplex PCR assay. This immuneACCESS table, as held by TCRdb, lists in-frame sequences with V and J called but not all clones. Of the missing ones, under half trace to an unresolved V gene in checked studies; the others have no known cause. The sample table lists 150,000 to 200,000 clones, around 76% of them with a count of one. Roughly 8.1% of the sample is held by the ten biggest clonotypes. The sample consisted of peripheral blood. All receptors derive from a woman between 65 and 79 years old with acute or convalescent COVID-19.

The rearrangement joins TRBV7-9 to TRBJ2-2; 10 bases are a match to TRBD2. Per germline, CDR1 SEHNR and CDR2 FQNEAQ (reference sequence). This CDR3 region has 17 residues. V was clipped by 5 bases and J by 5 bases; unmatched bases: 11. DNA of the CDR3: TGTGCCAGCAGCCCGACGGGGCTAGCGGGAGTTACCGGGGAGCTGTTTTTT. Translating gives CASSPTGLAGVTGELFF.

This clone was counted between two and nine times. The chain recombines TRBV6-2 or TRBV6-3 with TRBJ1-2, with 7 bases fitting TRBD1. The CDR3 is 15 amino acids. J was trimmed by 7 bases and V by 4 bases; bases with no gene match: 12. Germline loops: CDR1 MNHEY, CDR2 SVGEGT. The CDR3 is CASSFNSRQGGGYTF. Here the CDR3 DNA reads TGTGCCAGCAGTTTTAATTCTCGACAGGGCGGTGGCTACACCTTC.

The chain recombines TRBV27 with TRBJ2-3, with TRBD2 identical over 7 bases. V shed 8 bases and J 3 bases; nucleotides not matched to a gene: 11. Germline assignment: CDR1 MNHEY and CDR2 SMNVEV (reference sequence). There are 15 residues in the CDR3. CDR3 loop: CASLGVRGETDTQYF. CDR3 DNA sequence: TGTGCCAGCCTCGGGGTCCGGGGGGAGACAGATACGCAGTATTTT.

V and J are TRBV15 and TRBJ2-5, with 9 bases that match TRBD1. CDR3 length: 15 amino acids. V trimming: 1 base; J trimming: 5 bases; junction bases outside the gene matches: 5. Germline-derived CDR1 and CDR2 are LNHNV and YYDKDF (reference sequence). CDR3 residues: CATSRATGGMETQYF. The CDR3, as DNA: TGTGCCACCAGCAGAGCCACAGGGGGCATGGAGACCCAGTACTTC.

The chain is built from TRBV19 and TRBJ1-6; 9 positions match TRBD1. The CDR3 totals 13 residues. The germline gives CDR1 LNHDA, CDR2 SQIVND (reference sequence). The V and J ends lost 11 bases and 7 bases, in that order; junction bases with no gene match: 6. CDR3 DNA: TGTGCCGGGGGGACAGGGCGGAATTCACCCCTCCACTTT. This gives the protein CAGGTGRNSPLHF.

CDR3 region: CASSHTAGVRTDTQYF. In DNA, the CDR3 is TGTGCCAGCAGCCATACAGCGGGGGTGAGAACAGATACGCAGTATTTT. The chain joins TRBV3-1 (or the pseudogene TRBV3-2) to TRBJ2-3; TRBD2 agrees at 8 bases. Per germline, CDR1 LGHDT and CDR2 YNNKEL (reference sequence). Germline trimming cut 3 bases from V and 3 bases from J; bases unmatched to any gene: 8. The CDR3 is made up of 16 amino acids.

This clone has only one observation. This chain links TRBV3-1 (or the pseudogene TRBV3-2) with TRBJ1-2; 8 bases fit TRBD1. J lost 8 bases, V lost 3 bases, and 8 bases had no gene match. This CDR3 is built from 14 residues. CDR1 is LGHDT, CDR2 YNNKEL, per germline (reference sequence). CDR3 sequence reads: CASSQEDREGGYTF. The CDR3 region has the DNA TGTGCCAGCAGCCAGGAGGACAGGGAAGGCGGCTACACCTTC.

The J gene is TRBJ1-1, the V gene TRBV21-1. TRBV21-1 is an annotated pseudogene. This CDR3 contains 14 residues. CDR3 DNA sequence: TGTGCCAGCATACTTGCGGGGGGGGCGACTGAAGCTTTCTTT. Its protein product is CASILAGGATEAFF.

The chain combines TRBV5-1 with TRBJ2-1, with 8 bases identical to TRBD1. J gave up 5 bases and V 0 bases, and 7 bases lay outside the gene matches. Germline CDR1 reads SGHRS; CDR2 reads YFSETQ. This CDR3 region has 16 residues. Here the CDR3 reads CASSLGTGSENNEQFF. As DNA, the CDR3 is TGCGCCAGCAGCTTGGGGACAGGGTCGGAGAACAATGAGCAGTTCTTC.

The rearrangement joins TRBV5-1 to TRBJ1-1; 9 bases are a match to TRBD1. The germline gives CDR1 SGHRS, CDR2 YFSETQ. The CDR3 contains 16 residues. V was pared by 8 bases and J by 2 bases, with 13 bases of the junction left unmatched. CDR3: CARIWYRGQNNTEAFF. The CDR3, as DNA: TGCGCCAGAATTTGGTACAGGGGGCAGAATAACACTGAAGCTTTCTTT.

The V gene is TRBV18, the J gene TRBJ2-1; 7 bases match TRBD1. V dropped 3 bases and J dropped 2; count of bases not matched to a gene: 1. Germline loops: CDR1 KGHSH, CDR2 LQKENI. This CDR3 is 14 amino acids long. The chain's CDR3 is CASSPGTAYNEQFF. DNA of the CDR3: TGTGCCAGCTCACCGGGGACAGCCTACAATGAGCAGTTCTTC.

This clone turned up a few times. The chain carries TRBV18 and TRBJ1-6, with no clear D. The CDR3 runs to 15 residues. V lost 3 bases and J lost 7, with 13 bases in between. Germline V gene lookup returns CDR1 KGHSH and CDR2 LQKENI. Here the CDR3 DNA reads TGTGCCAGCTCACCTATCGGGGTCCAGAATTCACCCCTCCACTTT. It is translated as CASSPIGVQNSPLHF.

CDR3 nucleotides: TGTGCCAGCAGCCACGGACAGGGAGACAATCAGCCCCAGCATTTT. Protein product: CASSHGQGDNQPQHF. This sequence joins TRBV4-2 and TRBJ1-5; TRBD1 matches at 8 bases. Trimming took 3 bases from V and 3 from J; bases not matched to a gene: 4. The CDR3 consists of 15 residues. CDR1 and CDR2 from the germline V gene are LGHNA and YNFKEQ.

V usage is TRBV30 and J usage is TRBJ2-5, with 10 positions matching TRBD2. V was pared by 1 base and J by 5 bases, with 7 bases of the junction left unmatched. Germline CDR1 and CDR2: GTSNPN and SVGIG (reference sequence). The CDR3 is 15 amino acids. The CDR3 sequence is CAWSESSGGAETQYF. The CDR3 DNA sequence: TGTGCCTGGAGTGAATCCAGCGGGGGGGCCGAGACCCAGTACTTC.

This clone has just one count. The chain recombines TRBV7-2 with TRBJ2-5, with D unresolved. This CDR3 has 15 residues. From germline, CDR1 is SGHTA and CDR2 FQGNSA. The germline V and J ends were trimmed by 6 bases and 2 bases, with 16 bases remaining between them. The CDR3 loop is CASRRQQQHQETQYF. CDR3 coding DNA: TGTGCCAGCAGGAGACAACAACAACATCAAGAGACCCAGTACTTC.

The CDR3 DNA is TGTGCCAGCAGCCCCCGACTAGCGGGATTGCACGAGCAGTACTTC. Encoded protein: CASSPRLAGLHEQYF. The rearrangement uses TRBV11-3 and TRBJ2-7; 11 bases match TRBD2. Germline CDR1 reads SGHNT; CDR2 reads YENEEA. Losses at the gene ends were 5 bases for V and 5 bases for J; bases not matched to a gene: 8. The CDR3 contains 15 residues.

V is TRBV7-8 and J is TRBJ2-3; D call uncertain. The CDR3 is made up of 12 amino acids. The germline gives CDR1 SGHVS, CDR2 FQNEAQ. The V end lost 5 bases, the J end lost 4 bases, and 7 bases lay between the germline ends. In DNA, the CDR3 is TGTGCCAGCAGCCCCTCGGCAGATACGCAGTATTTT. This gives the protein CASSPSADTQYF. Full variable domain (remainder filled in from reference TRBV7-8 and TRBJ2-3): GAGVSQSPRYKVAKRGQDVALRCDPISGHVSLFWYQQALGQGPEFLTYFQNEAQLDKSGLPSDRFFAERPEGSVSTLKIQRTQQEDSAVYLCASSPSADTQYFGPGTRLTVL.

The CDR3 sequence is CAWTQLGGLYNEQFF. The DNA of the CDR3 is TGTGCCTGGACCCAGTTGGGCGGACTTTACAATGAGCAGTTCTTC. The chain employs TRBV30 and TRBJ2-1, with D perhaps matching TRBD2 (5 bases). Trimming took off 4 bases at V and 4 bases at J, with 17 bases between the two ends. This CDR3 is 15 amino acids long. Germline V lookup: CDR1 GTSNPN, CDR2 SVGIG (reference sequence).

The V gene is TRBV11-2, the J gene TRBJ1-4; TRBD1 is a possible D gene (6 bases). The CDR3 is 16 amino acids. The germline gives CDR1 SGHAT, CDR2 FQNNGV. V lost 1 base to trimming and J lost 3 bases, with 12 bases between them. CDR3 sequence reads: CASSLVVGAPNEKLFF. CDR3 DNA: TGTGCCAGCAGCTTAGTAGTGGGGGCCCCTAATGAAAAACTGTTTTTT.

The CDR3 sequence: CASSQGTGGEDEQYF. CDR3 in DNA: TGTGCCAGCAGCCAGGGGACAGGGGGTGAGGACGAGCAGTACTTC. The J gene is TRBJ2-7, the V gene TRBV4-2; 11 bases fit TRBD1. The CDR3 length is 15 residues. From germline, CDR1 is LGHNA and CDR2 YNFKEQ. Trimming removed 3 bases from V and 5 bases from J; junction bases left unmatched: 6.

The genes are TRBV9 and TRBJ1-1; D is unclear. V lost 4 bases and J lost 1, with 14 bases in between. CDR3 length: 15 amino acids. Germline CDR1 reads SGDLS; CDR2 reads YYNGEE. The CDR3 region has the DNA TGTGCCAGCAGCCCGTTGACATACGGGAACACTGAAGCTTTCTTT. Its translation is CASSPLTYGNTEAFF.

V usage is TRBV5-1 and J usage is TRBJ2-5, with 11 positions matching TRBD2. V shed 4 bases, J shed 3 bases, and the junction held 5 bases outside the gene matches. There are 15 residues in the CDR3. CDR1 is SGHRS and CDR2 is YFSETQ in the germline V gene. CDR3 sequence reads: CASSVGTSGKETQYF. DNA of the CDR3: TGCGCCAGCAGCGTAGGGACTAGCGGTAAAGAGACCCAGTACTTC.

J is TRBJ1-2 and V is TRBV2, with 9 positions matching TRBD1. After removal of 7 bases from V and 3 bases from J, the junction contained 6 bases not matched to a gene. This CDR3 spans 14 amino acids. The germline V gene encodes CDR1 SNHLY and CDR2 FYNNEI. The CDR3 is CASTLDRGDYGYTF. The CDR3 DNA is TGTGCCAGCACGCTGGACAGGGGAGACTATGGCTACACCTTC.

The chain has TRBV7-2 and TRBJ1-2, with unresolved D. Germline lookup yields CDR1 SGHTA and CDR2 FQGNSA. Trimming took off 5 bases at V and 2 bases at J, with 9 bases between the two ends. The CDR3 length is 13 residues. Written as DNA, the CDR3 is TGTGCCAGCAGCGAGCAGGCCAACTATGGCTACACCTTC. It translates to CASSEQANYGYTF.

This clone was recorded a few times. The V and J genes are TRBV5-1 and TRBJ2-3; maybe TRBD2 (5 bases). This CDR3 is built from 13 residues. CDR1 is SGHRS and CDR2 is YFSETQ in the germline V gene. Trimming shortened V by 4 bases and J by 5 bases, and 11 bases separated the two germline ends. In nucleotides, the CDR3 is TGCGCCAGCAGCGAAACCGGGAAAGATACGCAGTATTTT. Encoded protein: CASSETGKDTQYF.

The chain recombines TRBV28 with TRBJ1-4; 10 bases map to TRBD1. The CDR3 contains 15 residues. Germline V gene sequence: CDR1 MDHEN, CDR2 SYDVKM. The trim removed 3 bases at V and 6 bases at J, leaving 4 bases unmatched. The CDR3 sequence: CASSFLGQGDEKLFF. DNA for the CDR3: TGTGCCAGCAGTTTCCTCGGACAGGGGGATGAAAAACTGTTTTTT.

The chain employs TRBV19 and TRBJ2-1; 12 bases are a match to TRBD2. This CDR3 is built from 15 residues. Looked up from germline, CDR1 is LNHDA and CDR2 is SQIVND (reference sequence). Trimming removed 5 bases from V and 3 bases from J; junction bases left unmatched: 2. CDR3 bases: TGTGCCAGTAGTGGGACTAGCGGGTACTACAATGAGCAGTTCTTC. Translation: CASSGTSGYYNEQFF.

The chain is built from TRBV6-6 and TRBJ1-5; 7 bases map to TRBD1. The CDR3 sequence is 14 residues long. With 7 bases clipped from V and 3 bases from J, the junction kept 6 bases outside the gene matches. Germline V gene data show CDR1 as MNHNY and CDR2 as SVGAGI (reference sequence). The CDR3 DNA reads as TGTGCCAGCACCAGGACAGGTTACAATCAGCCCCAGCATTTT. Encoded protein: CASTRTGYNQPQHF.

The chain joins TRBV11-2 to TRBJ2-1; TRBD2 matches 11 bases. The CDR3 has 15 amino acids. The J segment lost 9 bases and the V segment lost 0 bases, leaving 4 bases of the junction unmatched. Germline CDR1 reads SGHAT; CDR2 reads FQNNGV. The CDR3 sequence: CASSLDILAGAEQFF. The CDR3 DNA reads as TGTGCCAGCAGCTTAGATATACTAGCGGGAGCTGAGCAGTTCTTC. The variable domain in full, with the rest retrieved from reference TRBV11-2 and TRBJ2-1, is EAGVAQSPRYKIIEKRQSVAFWCNPISGHATLYWYQQILGQGPKLLIQFQNNGVVDDSQLPKDRFSAERLKGVDSTLKIQPAKLEDSAVYLCASSLDILAGAEQFFGPGTRLTVL.